What follows describes a single T cell receptor (beta chain). Its antigen is unknown. Preparation of TCR beta libraries was done by quantitative 5'-RACE with molecular barcodes. TCRdb called the 5' RACE reads again in MiXCR, with one record for every CDR3 protein. The profile shows approximately 340,000 distinct CDR3 sequences, approximately 15% of them singletons. V shed 3 bases, J shed 6 bases, and the junction held 9 bases outside the gene matches. This CDR3 contains 15 residues. The data belong to a study of CD8 T cells in ankylosing spondylitis. Study outcomes and limitations: Within matched ankylosing spondylitis synovial fluid, disease-linked clones were reportedly significantly enriched. Characteristic of ankylosing spondylitis blood, it appeared, was a TCR beta motif comprising roughly eight highly homologous variants.

The receptor's source is a male donor with ankylosing spondylitis or in good health (not recorded which). This rearrangement joins TRBV12-3 or TRBV12-4 to TRBJ2-7, with 9 positions matching TRBD2. The sample taken for sequencing was blood, either unsorted or a sorted T cell fraction (not recorded which). The CDR3 DNA sequence: TGTGCCAGCAGTTTTAATAGCGGGGGAATCAGCGAGCAGTACTTC. Translation gives CASSFNSGGISEQYF.